This T cell receptor (beta chain) derives from a study of blood T cell repertoires in COVID-19. Overall study: Specimens from acute and convalescent COVID-19 originated in the United States, Italy and Spain. T cells, B-cell-depleted T cells, or PBMCs supplied cDNA or gDNA.

After removal of 1 base from V and 6 bases from J, the junction contained 5 bases not matched to a gene. This CDR3 is built from 14 residues. Germline V gene data show CDR1 as LGHDT and CDR2 as YNNKEL (reference sequence). Per the original methods: Nucleated cell number was recorded as an estimate derived from reference gene primer amplification. The method was immunoSEQ multiplex PCR; TCRdb's version includes in-frame clones alone and lacks a portion of them. D and trimming come from the DNA, and the V and J calls and clone size come from that table. The profile covers approximately 100,000 clones, with roughly 85% appearing a single time and around 1.9% taken by the ten largest.

V usage is TRBV3-1 (or the pseudogene TRBV3-2) and J usage is TRBJ1-2; TRBD1 matches at 7 bases. The specimen was peripheral blood. The TCR originated in a woman aged 65 to 85 with active or convalescent COVID-19. The CDR3 here is CASSQGQGIHGYTF. The DNA for the CDR3 is TGTGCCAGCAGCCAAGGACAGGGAATCCATGGCTACACCTTC.